The clone carrying this TCR beta chain has only a few counts. The antigen remains undetermined. This entry belongs to a study of CD8 T cells in ankylosing spondylitis. Study-wide findings and caveats: What seemed typical of ankylosing spondylitis blood was a TCR beta motif built from about 8 highly homologous variants.

CDR3 length equals 19 residues. Germline lookup yields CDR1 MGHRA and CDR2 YSYEKL. The V end was cut by 4 bases, the J end by 5 bases, with 29 bases between. Each TCR beta library was made by quantitative 5'-RACE that incorporated molecular barcodes. TCRdb analysed the 5' RACE reads with MiXCR anew, one entry per CDR3 protein. The repertoire holds approximately 110,000 distinct CDR3 sequences, with more than 20% as singletons. The sample comprised synovial fluid, either unsorted or a sorted T cell fraction (not recorded which). The TCR originated in a male donor with ankylosing spondylitis. The chain is built from TRBV4-1 and TRBJ2-5; D might be TRBD1 (6 bases). CDR3 DNA sequence: TGCGCCAGCAGCCCCACGACCACCCCTTCGACAGGTTGGCAGGAGACCCAGTACTTC. This translates into CASSPTTTPSTGWQETQYF.